Listed below are T cell receptor beta chains from one sample, sequenced in a study of T cell responses to AZD1222 COVID-19 vaccine. Profiled with immunoSEQ multiplex PCR; TCRdb holds only in-frame clones, not every one. This table has approximately 180,000 clones, 70% to 90% appearing once. Material: peripheral blood, obtained on day 0 of AZD1222 vaccination. The receptors stem from an adult in good health. Both conserved end residues are part of each CDR3. D genes are given only for firm matches. Clone sizes are given selectively: once, few, many, or a class where the clone is expanded.

d_gene	v_gene	abundance	j_gene	CDR3nt	CDR3aa
.	TRBV19	.	TRBJ1-2	TGTGCCAGTCGTAAGTTGAGCCCCCCACAGGGCTACACCTTC	CASRKLSPPQGYTF
.	TRBV6-5	.	TRBJ1-6	TGTGCCAGCAGTTACGGGGGGGCGGAAGGCAATTCACCCCTCCACTTT	CASSYGGAEGNSPLHF
.	TRBV19	once	TRBJ2-3	TGTGCCAGTAGGATGGGGGCTAGCGGTAACACAGATACGCAGTATTTT	CASRMGASGNTDTQYF
TRBD1	TRBV28	.	TRBJ1-6	TGTGCCACCGAACAACAGGGGGCGAATTCACCCCTCCACTTT	CATEQQGANSPLHF
.	TRBV7-9	.	TRBJ2-1	TGTGCCAGCAGCTCAGGGTGGGGGAGCGGGAATGAGCAGTTCTTC	CASSSGWGSGNEQFF
.	TRBV7-9	.	TRBJ1-5	TGTGCCAGCAGCCCGTCCGGAGGAGGCAATCAGCCCCAGCATTTT	CASSPSGGGNQPQHF
.	TRBV4-1	once	TRBJ1-1	TGCGCCAGCAGCCGCAACAGGGACCTGAACACTGAAGCTTTCTTT	CASSRNRDLNTEAFF
TRBD2	TRBV15	.	TRBJ2-1	TGTGCCACCAGCAGAGTTCGTGGTAGCGGGAGTGGTGAGCAGTTCTTC	CATSRVRGSGSGEQFF
TRBD1	TRBV30	few	TRBJ2-7	TGTGCCTGGAACAAAATACAGGGGGGTCCGTACTTC	CAWNKIQGGPYF
TRBD2	TRBV19	.	TRBJ2-1	TGTGCCAGTAGTGTACCCGGGACTAGCGGGAGGATTGAGCAGTTCTTC	CASSVPGTSGRIEQFF
TRBD1	TRBV24-1	.	TRBJ2-2	TGTGCCACCAGTGATTTCAGGGCAGGGGGCGCCGGTATCGGGGAGCTGTTTTTT	CATSDFRAGGAGIGELFF
.	TRBV27	.	TRBJ2-1	TGTGCCAGCAGTTTATCCTACAGGTACAATGAGCAGTTCTTC	CASSLSYRYNEQFF
.	TRBV9	once	TRBJ2-5	TGTGCCAGCAGCCCAAGTTTCGCCGAGACCCAGTACTTC	CASSPSFAETQYF
.	TRBV10-3	.	TRBJ1-2	TGTGCCATCAGGTCGTGGCCTGGGACTAACTATGGCTACACCTTC	CAIRSWPGTNYGYTF
TRBD1	TRBV4-3	.	TRBJ1-2	TGCGCCAGCAGCCAAGGCCGGGACAGCGCTATCTATGGCTACACCTTC	CASSQGRDSAIYGYTF
TRBD1	TRBV11-2	.	TRBJ1-1	TGTGCCAGCAGCGGATCCGGGACAGGGCCCACTGAAGCTTTCTTT	CASSGSGTGPTEAFF
TRBD1	TRBV10-1	.	TRBJ1-5	TGCGCCAGCAGTCAGGGGGACAGCAGGAATCAGCCCCAGCATTTT	CASSQGDSRNQPQHF
.	TRBV28	.	TRBJ1-6	TGTGCCAGCAGTTTATTGAGAGAGTGGACAAGGGATTCACCCCTCCACTTT	CASSLLREWTRDSPLHF
TRBD2	TRBV11-3	once	TRBJ2-1	TGTGCCAGCAGCGCGCGGGGGGTAGGGGAGCAGTTCTTC	CASSARGVGEQFF
TRBD1	TRBV28	.	TRBJ1-5	TGTGCCAGCTTGGACAGGGTAAATCAGCCCCAGCATTTT	CASLDRVNQPQHF
.	TRBV28	.	TRBJ2-5	TGTGCCAGCGATAAGTCAGGAGCTCAAGAGACCCAGTACTTC	CASDKSGAQETQYF
TRBD1	TRBV14	.	TRBJ2-1	TGTGCCAGCAGCCAAGCAGACAGGGGAGGGCAGTTCTTC	CASSQADRGGQFF
.	TRBV5-6	.	TRBJ2-1	TGTGCCAGCAGCTTAGGTGCACAGGGCTACAATGAGCAGTTCTTC	CASSLGAQGYNEQFF
TRBD2	TRBV10-2	.	TRBJ2-5	TGCGCCAGCAGTGAGTCCTCTAGCGGGGAGACCCAGTACTTC	CASSESSSGETQYF
.	TRBV4-2	.	TRBJ2-2	TGTGCCAGCAGCCAAGAAGGGGGGAACACCGGGGAGCTGTTTTTT	CASSQEGGNTGELFF
.	TRBV7-2	once	TRBJ2-2	TGTGCCAGCAGCCGCCAGAGCGGTGGTAACACCGGGGAGCTGTTTTTT	CASSRQSGGNTGELFF
TRBD1	TRBV5-1	.	TRBJ2-1	TGCGCCAGCAGATACGACAGGGGACGATCCTACAATGAGCAGTTCTTC	CASRYDRGRSYNEQFF
.	TRBV10-3	once	TRBJ1-5	TGTGCCATCAGTGAGCTGGACGGCGGCAATCAGCCCCAGCATTTT	CAISELDGGNQPQHF
TRBD1	TRBV7-2	.	TRBJ1-2	TGTGCCAGCAGCTTAGATCGTCAGGGGGGAGACTACACCTTC	CASSLDRQGGDYTF
.	TRBV12-3/TRBV12-4	.	TRBJ1-1	TGTGCCAGCGCGCGACTACAGGGATCCGAAGCTTTCTTT	CASARLQGSEAFF
TRBD2	TRBV20-1	.	TRBJ2-7	TGCAGTGCCAGTGACGTACTAGCGGGAGGGAGAGAGCAGTACTTC	CSASDVLAGGREQYF
.	TRBV28	.	TRBJ1-2	TGTGCCAGCAGTTTATGGGGGGATGGCTACACCTTC	CASSLWGDGYTF
.	TRBV28	.	TRBJ1-6	TGTGCCAGCAGTGGGACCGACAACGGGGCTAATTCACCCCTCCACTTT	CASSGTDNGANSPLHF
.	TRBV1	.	TRBJ1-2	TGCACCAGCAGCCTAACTGAAGACAGTACCACAGCCCAACGCTATGGCTACACCTTC	CTSSLTEDSTTAQRYGYTF
TRBD1	TRBV27	.	TRBJ2-1	TGTGCCAGCAGTTTAAGCTCGGGACAGATATACAATGAGCAGTTCTTC	CASSLSSGQIYNEQFF
TRBD2	TRBV2	.	TRBJ2-7	TGTGCCAGCAGGGCGGGAGGCTACGAGCAGTACTTC	CASRAGGYEQYF
.	TRBV5-1	.	TRBJ1-6	TGCGCCAGCAGCTTGGCGGGGTCAGATAATTCACCCCTCCACTTT	CASSLAGSDNSPLHF
TRBD2	TRBV4-3	.	TRBJ2-3	TGCGCCAGCAGCCAAGATCTCGTGTCCGGGCTAGCGGGCACAGATACGCAGTATTTT	CASSQDLVSGLAGTDTQYF
TRBD2	TRBV6-5	.	TRBJ2-5	TGTGCCAGCAGTTACGGTCATAGCGGGGGGGCCAAGACCCAGTACTTC	CASSYGHSGGAKTQYF
.	TRBV29-1	.	TRBJ2-7	TGCAGCGTTTTTTTGGACTCCTACGAGCAGTACTTC	CSVFLDSYEQYF
.	TRBV7-9	.	TRBJ1-2	TGTGCCAGCAGCTTGGGCCTCAGCCCCAACTATGGCTACACCTTC	CASSLGLSPNYGYTF
.	TRBV9	.	TRBJ2-7	TGTGCCAGCAGCGTAGCTCTAGACCTAGAGCAGTACTTC	CASSVALDLEQYF
.	TRBV11-2	.	TRBJ2-6	TGTGCCAGCAGCGCAACCATACAGAGGAGCTCTGGGGCCAACGTCCTGACTTTC	CASSATIQRSSGANVLTF
.	TRBV6-5	once	TRBJ1-2	TGTGCCAGCAGTCAAATTGGTGGCTACACCTTC	CASSQIGGYTF
.	TRBV5-4	once	TRBJ1-2	TGTGCCAGCAGCTTGGACGTTACGGTTACCTATGGCTACACCTTC	CASSLDVTVTYGYTF
.	TRBV30	once	TRBJ2-7	TGTGCCTGGACATCGGGACCCCCCTACGAGCAGTACTTC	CAWTSGPPYEQYF
TRBD1	TRBV5-1	.	TRBJ2-7	TGCGCCAGCAGCTTGGCCTCTATTGGGACAGCGCTATACGAGCAGTACTTC	CASSLASIGTALYEQYF
.	TRBV28	.	TRBJ1-1	TGTGCCAGCAGTCCCCAGGGGAACACTGAAGCTTTCTTT	CASSPQGNTEAFF
.	TRBV9	.	TRBJ1-5	TGTGCCAGCAGCGTAGGCTCAGATCAGCCCCAGCATTTT	CASSVGSDQPQHF
.	TRBV18	.	TRBJ2-1	TGTGCCAGCTCACCCCCAACTAGTGCGGGACTCGGTGAGCAGTTCTTC	CASSPPTSAGLGEQFF
TRBD1	TRBV7-2	.	TRBJ1-6	TGTGCCAGCAGCCCTACAAAGACAGGGCTTTCACCCCTCCACTTT	CASSPTKTGLSPLHF
.	TRBV5-1	.	TRBJ1-6	TGCGCCAGCGTCGAACAGGGAGGTGGTTCACCCCTCCACTTT	CASVEQGGGSPLHF
TRBD2	TRBV9	.	TRBJ2-5	TGTGCCAGCAGCTCCGGACTAGCGGGGGGTTTAGAGACCCAGTACTTC	CASSSGLAGGLETQYF
TRBD1	TRBV7-9	.	TRBJ1-4	TGTGCCAGCAGCTTACAGGGGGCGCGGTCAACTAATGAAAAACTGTTTTTT	CASSLQGARSTNEKLFF
.	TRBV5-1	once	TRBJ1-2	TGCGCCAGCAGGGTCGAGAACTATGGCTACACCTTC	CASRVENYGYTF
.	TRBV21-1	.	TRBJ2-3	TGTGCCAGCAGCAAAGTAATGGGCGGGAAGTTATCAGATACGCAGTATTTT	CASSKVMGGKLSDTQYF
.	TRBV10-3	.	TRBJ2-1	TGTGCCATCAGTGGTCCGGGCAATGAGCAGTTCTTC	CAISGPGNEQFF
.	TRBV20-1	.	TRBJ1-2	TGCAGTGCTAGTCTGCGGGACTATGGCTACACCTTC	CSASLRDYGYTF
.	TRBV7-2	.	TRBJ1-4	TGTGCCAGCAGCCCTTGGACGGGGGGTGGGCAAAAACTGTTTTTT	CASSPWTGGGQKLFF
.	TRBV19	.	TRBJ1-4	TGTGCCAGTAGCAGGGGTGCAACTAATGAAAAACTGTTTTTT	CASSRGATNEKLFF